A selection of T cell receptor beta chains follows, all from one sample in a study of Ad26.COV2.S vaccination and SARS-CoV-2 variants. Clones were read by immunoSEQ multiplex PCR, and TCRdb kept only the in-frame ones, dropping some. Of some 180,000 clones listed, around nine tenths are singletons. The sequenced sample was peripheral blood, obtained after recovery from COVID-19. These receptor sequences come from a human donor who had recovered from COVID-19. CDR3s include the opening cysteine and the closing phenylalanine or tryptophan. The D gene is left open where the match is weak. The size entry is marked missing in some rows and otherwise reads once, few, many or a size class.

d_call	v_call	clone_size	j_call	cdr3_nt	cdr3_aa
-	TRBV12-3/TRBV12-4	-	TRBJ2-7	TGTGCCAGCAGTTTGGGGTTTTCCGAGCAGTACTTC	CASSLGFSEQYF
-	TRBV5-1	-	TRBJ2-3	TGCGCCAGCAGCTTCGCGGGCCTTACAGATACGCAGTATTTT	CASSFAGLTDTQYF
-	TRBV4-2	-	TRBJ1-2	TGTGCCAGCAGCCAAGTGGGTAATTGGGGCAGCTATGGCTACACCTTC	CASSQVGNWGSYGYTF
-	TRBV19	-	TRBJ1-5	TGTGCCAGTAGTATAGGCGGGGGGGCGCTTCAGCCCCAGCATTTT	CASSIGGGALQPQHF
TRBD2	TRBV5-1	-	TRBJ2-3	TGCGCCAGCAGCCTAGCAGGCGGGAGAAGGGATACGCAGTATTTT	CASSLAGGRRDTQYF
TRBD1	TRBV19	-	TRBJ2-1	TGTGCCAGTAGAAGGACAGGGGACAATGAGCAGTTCTTC	CASRRTGDNEQFF
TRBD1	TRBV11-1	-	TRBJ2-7	TGTGCCAGCAGCTCTATCGGGACAGTCGACGAGCAGTACTTC	CASSSIGTVDEQYF
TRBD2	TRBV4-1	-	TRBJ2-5	TGCGCCAGCAGCCAAGATGGGAGGGAGCAAGAGACCCAGTACTTC	CASSQDGREQETQYF
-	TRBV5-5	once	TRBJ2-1	TGTGCCAGCAGCCTTGTAAGTGGCAATGAGCAGTTCTTC	CASSLVSGNEQFF
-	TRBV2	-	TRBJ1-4	TGTGCCGCGGGAAAAGGGAAAACTAATGAAAAACTGTTTTTT	CAAGKGKTNEKLFF
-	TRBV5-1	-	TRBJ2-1	TGCGCCAGCAGCTTGGGAGGGAAAAGGGCGTACAATGAGCAGTTCTTC	CASSLGGKRAYNEQFF
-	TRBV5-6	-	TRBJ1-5	TGTGCCAGCAGCCCACGGGACGGCTATCAGCCCCAGCATTTT	CASSPRDGYQPQHF
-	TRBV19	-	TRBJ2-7	TGTGCCAGTAGCTCCCCATCTACAGTGACCTATGGGCAGTACTTC	CASSSPSTVTYGQYF
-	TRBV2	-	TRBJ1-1	TGTGCCAGCGCCCGGATGACTGAAGCTTTCTTT	CASARMTEAFF
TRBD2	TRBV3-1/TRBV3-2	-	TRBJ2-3	TGTGCCAGCAGCCTAGCGGGGGGTCTCAGCACAGATACGCAGTATTTT	CASSLAGGLSTDTQYF
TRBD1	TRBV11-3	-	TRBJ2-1	TGTGCCAGCAGCTCAGTAGGGACAGAGAGCTCCTACAATGAGCAGTTCTTC	CASSSVGTESSYNEQFF
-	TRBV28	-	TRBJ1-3	TGTGCCAGCAGTTTAGTCAGCCCCCACTCTGGAAACACCATATATTTT	CASSLVSPHSGNTIYF
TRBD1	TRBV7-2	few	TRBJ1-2	TGTGCCAGCAGCCCCCAGACAGGGGGGTTCGGTGGCTACACCTTC	CASSPQTGGFGGYTF
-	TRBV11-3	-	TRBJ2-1	TGTGCCAGCAGCTTAAGTCATATTGGCCGCAATGAGCAGTTCTTC	CASSLSHIGRNEQFF
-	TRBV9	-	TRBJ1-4	TGTGCCAGCGGGCGGGCAACTAATGAAAAACTGTTTTTT	CASGRATNEKLFF
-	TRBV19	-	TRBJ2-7	TGTGCCAGTAGACTCAAGGGGAGCTCCTACGAGCAGTACTTC	CASRLKGSSYEQYF
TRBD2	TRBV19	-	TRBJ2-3	TGTGCCAGTACCTCGACTAGCGGTCGCACAGATACGCAGTATTTT	CASTSTSGRTDTQYF
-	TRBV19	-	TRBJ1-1	TGTGCCAGTAATATGGGGGGCACTGAAGCTTTCTTT	CASNMGGTEAFF
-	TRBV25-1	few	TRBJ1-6	TGTGCCAGCAGTAAACGGCTTAATTCACCCCTCCACTTT	CASSKRLNSPLHF
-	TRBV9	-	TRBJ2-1	TGTGCCAGCAGCGGCCAACGGGGGAATGAGCAGTTCTTC	CASSGQRGNEQFF
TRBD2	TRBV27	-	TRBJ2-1	TGTGCCAGCAGTCTCCGGACTAGCGGAGCAGCTGTCAATGAGCAGTTCTTC	CASSLRTSGAAVNEQFF
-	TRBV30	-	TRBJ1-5	TGTGCCTGGAGTGTAGGGGGGCCCCAGCATTTT	CAWSVGGPQHF
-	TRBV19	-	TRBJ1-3	TGTGCCAGTAGTATTGGGCCATCGACTGGAAACACCATATATTTT	CASSIGPSTGNTIYF
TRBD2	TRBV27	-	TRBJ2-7	TGTGCCAGCAGTCCGATAGCGGGAGGGGGATCCTACGAGCAGTACTTC	CASSPIAGGGSYEQYF
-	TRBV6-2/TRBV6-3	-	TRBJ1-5	TGTGCCAGCAGTTACGGGGCCAATCAGCCCCAGCATTTT	CASSYGANQPQHF
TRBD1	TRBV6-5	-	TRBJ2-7	TGTGCCAGCAGGGACAGGGGCTACGAGCAGTACTTC	CASRDRGYEQYF
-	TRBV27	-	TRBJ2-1	TGTGCCAGCAGTTTATCTGGCAGAAGCTCCTACAATGAGCAGTTCTTC	CASSLSGRSSYNEQFF
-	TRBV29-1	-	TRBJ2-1	TGCAGCGGGGCCGTCATGACCAATGAGCAGTTCTTC	CSGAVMTNEQFF
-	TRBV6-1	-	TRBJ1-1	TGTGCCAGCAGTGAAGAGTTCGGAAGGGGTGGGACTGAAGCTTTCTTT	CASSEEFGRGGTEAFF
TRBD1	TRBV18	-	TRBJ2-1	TGTGCCAAAACCGGGACAGGGGGTAATAATGAGCAGTTCTTC	CAKTGTGGNNEQFF
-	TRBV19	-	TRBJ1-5	TGTGCCAGCTCAAGCACACCCGGCAATCAGCCCCAGCATTTT	CASSSTPGNQPQHF
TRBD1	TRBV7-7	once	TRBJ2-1	TGTGCTAGCAGCTTAGACAGGGGGCGCTTCAATGAGCAGTTCTTC	CASSLDRGRFNEQFF
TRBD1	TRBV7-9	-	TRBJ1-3	TGTGCCAGCCCCCAGGGGGCAAACGGAAACACCATATATTTT	CASPQGANGNTIYF
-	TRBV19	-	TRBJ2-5	TGTGCCAGTAGTGACGGGGGCAGCGGGTCCCAAGAGACCCAGTACTTC	CASSDGGSGSQETQYF
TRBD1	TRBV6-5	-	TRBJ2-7	TGTGCCAGCCAGCGGACAGGGGGTACCTACGAGCAGTACTTC	CASQRTGGTYEQYF
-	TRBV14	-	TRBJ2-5	TGTGCCAGCAGCCAAGGGGGAGGGGGTTTACGAGAGACCCAGTACTTC	CASSQGGGGLRETQYF
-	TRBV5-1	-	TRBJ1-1	TGCGCCAGCAGCTTGGTTTCAGGGAGAATGAACACTGAAGCTTTCTTT	CASSLVSGRMNTEAFF
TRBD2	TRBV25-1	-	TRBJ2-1	TGTGCCAGCAGTGAATGGGGGGGAAGGGGCACCTACAATGAGCAGTTCTTC	CASSEWGGRGTYNEQFF
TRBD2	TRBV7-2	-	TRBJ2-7	TGTGCCAGCAGCCCGCGGGGGGTCGGCGCCTACGAGCAGTACTTC	CASSPRGVGAYEQYF
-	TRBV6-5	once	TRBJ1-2	TGTGCCAGCCCCTATAAAACACGTCTAATAGATGGCTACACCTTC	CASPYKTRLIDGYTF
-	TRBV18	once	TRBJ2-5	TGTGCCGTAAGCTGGCCGGGGGCCCCAGAGACCCAGTACTTC	CAVSWPGAPETQYF
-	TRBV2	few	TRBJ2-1	TGTGCCAGCAGTCGGATGAGCTCCTACAATGAGCAGTTCTTC	CASSRMSSYNEQFF